One T cell receptor (beta chain) is described in this entry. As yet, its antigen is unknown. Per germline, CDR1 SGHRS and CDR2 YFSETQ. With 4 bases removed from V and 0 bases from J, the gap between germline ends came to 11 bases. The CDR3 has 14 amino acids. This table comes from immunoSEQ multiplex PCR, and its TCRdb copy is limited to in-frame clones, with some not included. The sample shows 99,000 or so clones, roughly 89% of them seen only once. This entry comes from a study of glioma-infiltrating T cells after dendritic cell vaccination. Study-wide points: Patients with more pretreatment TILs had longer time to progression and survival.

Noted time point: after dendritic cell vaccination, including at tumor progression/relapse. The clonotype comes from a human donor with glioblastoma. The chain employs TRBV5-1 and TRBJ2-7; possibly TRBD2 for D (6 bases). Sequences were derived from blood, sampled after dendritic cell vaccination. CDR3 residues: CASSQDGSSYEQYF. The CDR3 DNA is TGCGCCAGCAGCCAGGACGGGAGCTCCTACGAGCAGTACTTC.